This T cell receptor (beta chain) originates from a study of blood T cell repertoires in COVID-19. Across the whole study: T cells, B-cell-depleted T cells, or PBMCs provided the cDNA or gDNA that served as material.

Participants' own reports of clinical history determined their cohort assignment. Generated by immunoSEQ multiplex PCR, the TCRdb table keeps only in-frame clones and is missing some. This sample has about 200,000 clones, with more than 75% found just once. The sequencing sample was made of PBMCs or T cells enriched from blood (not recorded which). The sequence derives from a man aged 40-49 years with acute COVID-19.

The CDR3 is CASSDVGLAGVYEQYF. As DNA, the CDR3 is TGTGCCAGCAGTGACGTGGGACTAGCGGGAGTTTACGAGCAGTACTTC. V and J are TRBV7-8 and TRBJ2-7, with 14 nucleotides matching TRBD2. J gave up 4 bases and V 6 bases, and 8 bases lay outside the gene matches. From germline, CDR1 is SGHVS and CDR2 FQNEAQ. CDR3 length equals 16 residues.